The clone carrying this TCR beta chain has only a few counts. Its antigen is currently unknown. The V and J ends lost 3 bases and 1 base, in that order; junction bases with no gene match: 13. The CDR3 spans 19 residues. The V gene's germline CDR1 is SEHNR and CDR2 FQNEAQ (reference sequence). This entry is derived from a study of post-analysis software for immune sequencing data. Findings of the study overall: When patients were compared with controls, about five TRBV segments were more frequent, TRBV5-6, TRBV5-1 and TRBV20-1 among them. Multiple sclerosis patients had significantly lower normalized Chao1 diversity than controls.

Unique molecular identifiers had been added to the TCR beta cDNA libraries. TCRdb reprocessed the PCR reads with MiXCR, giving one entry per CDR3 protein. The profile covers roughly 800,000 distinct CDR3 sequences, with just under 30% appearing a single time and roughly 0.57% taken by the ten largest. This TCR was sampled from a girl under 18 with multiple sclerosis. The sequenced material came from blood. The rearrangement links TRBV7-9 to TRBJ2-5, with 11 bases aligning to TRBD1. CDR3 in DNA: TGTGCCAGCAGCTTCGCCCGGACAGGGGGCGCGAGGCTCCAAGAGACCCAGTACTTC. Translation gives CASSFARTGGARLQETQYF.